The 18 T cell receptor beta chains below were found in one sample sequenced in a study of CD4 T cells in relation to SARS-CoV-2 and coronaviruses. Measured with immunoSEQ multiplex PCR; TCRdb has only the in-frame clones, and not every one. This table has about 65,000 clones, over 80% appearing once. The unexposed donors gave CD4+ T cells in about 2011-2018, prior to COVID-19. Sequencing input: memory CD4+ T cells from PBMCs. These TCRs come from a human donor in good health.

The genes are TRBV5-1 and TRBJ1-1, with TRBD1 matching 9 bases. The CDR3 extends over 20 amino acids. J gave up 0 bases and V 1 base, and 16 bases lay outside the gene matches. CDR1 and CDR2 from the germline V gene are SGHRS and YFSETQ. The CDR3 DNA reads TGCGCCAGCAGCTTGACTCGGGGCCAACAGGGGGCGCACATGAACACTGAAGCTTTCTTT. This encodes CASSLTRGQQGAHMNTEAFF.

V usage is TRBV19 and J usage is TRBJ1-5, with 7 bases matching TRBD1. V dropped 5 bases and J dropped 6; count of bases not matched to a gene: 22. The CDR3 has 19 amino acids. From germline, CDR1 is LNHDA and CDR2 SQIVND (reference sequence). CDR3 coding DNA: TGTGCCAGTAGTTTAACAGGGGTCTTCGGGTATAGGGACGGTCAGCCCCAGCATTTT. It codes for CASSLTGVFGYRDGQPQHF.

The CDR3 loop is CASERGPSYNEQFF. The CDR3 DNA sequence: TGTGCCAGTGAGCGGGGGCCGTCCTACAATGAGCAGTTCTTC. The gene calls are TRBV6-5 and TRBJ2-1; the match to TRBD2 covers 8 bases. The CDR3 runs 14 residues. V trimming: 9 bases; J trimming: 1 base; junction bases outside the gene matches: 5. Germline V CDR1 and CDR2: MNHEY, SVGAGI.

This clone appeared a few times. The chain couples TRBV10-3 to TRBJ1-1, with unresolved D. Germline V gene data show CDR1 as ENHRY and CDR2 as SYGVKD. The CDR3 covers 12 residues. Trimming left V 8 bases short and J 0 bases short, with 7 bases between. As DNA, the CDR3 is TGTGCCATCGGGCGGTTGAACACTGAAGCTTTCTTT. This encodes CAIGRLNTEAFF.

The chain uses TRBV11-2 and TRBJ2-7; 7 bases fit TRBD2. In germline, CDR1 is SGHAT, CDR2 FQNNGV. This CDR3 contains 12 residues. The V segment lost 5 bases and the J segment 3 bases; nucleotides outside the gene matches: 1. The CDR3 DNA is TGTGCCAGCAGCCGGGGGGACTACGAGCAGTACTTC. The encoded protein is CASSRGDYEQYF.

The chain links TRBV9 to TRBJ2-7, with 13 bases lining up with TRBD2. With V trimmed by 4 bases and J by 4 bases, 14 bases remained unmatched. Germline CDR1 and CDR2: SGDLS and YYNGEE. CDR3 length equals 18 residues. CDR3 sequence reads: CASSPIGRGTSGAYEQYF. CDR3 DNA: TGTGCCAGCAGCCCCATAGGGAGGGGGACTAGCGGGGCATACGAGCAGTACTTC.

The chain joins TRBV9 to TRBJ2-1; D is unclear. V was shortened by 0 bases and J by 0 bases, with 10 bases between the two germline ends. From germline, CDR1 is SGDLS and CDR2 YYNGEE. There are 16 residues in the CDR3. The CDR3 DNA reads as TGTGCCAGCAGCGTAGAAGGGATGAGCTCCTACAATGAGCAGTTCTTC. As protein: CASSVEGMSSYNEQFF.

V is TRBV5-1 and J is TRBJ1-2; D remains ambiguous. Germline V gives CDR1 SGHRS, CDR2 YFSETQ. The V and J ends lost 4 bases and 6 bases respectively, with 19 bases between them. The CDR3 has 15 residues. The CDR3 is CASSPDGSFGNGYTF. CDR3 bases: TGCGCCAGCAGCCCCGACGGATCGTTTGGGAATGGCTACACCTTC. The full variable domain, with the rest looked up from reference TRBV5-1 and TRBJ1-2, is KAGVTQTPRYLIKTRGQQVTLSCSPISGHRSVSWYQQTPGQGLQFLFEYFSETQRNKGNFPGRFSGRQFSNSRSEMNVSTLELGDSALYLCASSPDGSFGNGYTFGSGTRLTVV.

This clone was seen more than once but under ten times. In DNA form, the CDR3 reads TGCGCCAGCAGCCAAAACCCGACTAGCGGGGGAGACAATGAGCAGTTCTTC. Its protein is CASSQNPTSGGDNEQFF. V usage is TRBV4-3 and J usage is TRBJ2-1, with 12 bases aligning to TRBD2. CDR3 length equals 17 residues. Germline CDR1 LGHNA, CDR2 YSLEER. The V segment lost 2 bases and the J segment 5 bases; nucleotides outside the gene matches: 7.

Comment on this clone: A junction boundary mismatches the germline segment, possibly from a read error. V and J are TRBV28 and TRBJ1-3; no definite D call. The CDR3 sequence is 13 residues long. Per germline, CDR1 MDHEN and CDR2 SYDVKM. The CDR3 sequence is CASSRLEGSTIYF. The DNA of the CDR3 is TGTGCCAGCAGTCGATTGGAGGGAAGCACCATATATTTT.

CDR3 amino acids: CASRTPRATYEQYF. The CDR3 DNA reads as TGTGCCAGCAGGACGCCCAGGGCCACCTACGAGCAGTACTTC. The chain has TRBV28 and TRBJ2-7, with a tentative D call TRBD1 (5 bases). With 6 bases removed from V and 2 bases from J, the gap between germline ends came to 14 bases. The CDR3 totals 14 residues. Germline V gives CDR1 MDHEN, CDR2 SYDVKM.

The chain recombines TRBV7-9 with TRBJ1-4; D ambiguous. Trimming cost V 4 bases and J 6 bases, with 12 bases left between them. CDR3 length equals 14 residues. Germline-derived CDR1 and CDR2 are SEHNR and FQNEAQ (reference sequence). This chain's CDR3 is CASSSAPSHEKLFF. The CDR3 nucleotides are TGTGCCAGCAGCTCCGCGCCCAGTCATGAAAAACTGTTTTTT. The full variable domain, in which reference TRBV7-9 and TRBJ1-4 provide the parts outside the CDR3, is DTGVSQNPRHKITKRGQNVTFRCDPISEHNRLYWYRQTLGQGPEFLTYFQNEAQLEKSRLLSDRFSAERPKGSFSTLEIQRTEQGDSAMYLCASSSAPSHEKLFFGSGTQLSVL.

In its sample, this clone was seen once. This chain uses TRBV11-2 with TRBJ1-2; D possibly corresponds to TRBD1 (6 bases). V shed 5 bases and J shed 2 bases, with 9 bases lying between them. The CDR3 spans 13 residues. Germline assignment: CDR1 SGHAT and CDR2 FQNNGV. DNA of the CDR3: TGTGCCAGCAGCCCAGGACAGAACTATGGCTACACCTTC. Protein: CASSPGQNYGYTF.

The chain has TRBV5-4 and TRBJ1-2, with no clear D. Trimming took 6 bases from V and 6 from J, leaving 18 bases between them. The CDR3 sequence is 14 residues long. Germline assignment: CDR1 SGHNT and CDR2 YYREEE (reference sequence). DNA of the CDR3: TGTGCCAGCAAGAGGGAACAGCGGATTGATGGCTACACCTTC. It translates to CASKREQRIDGYTF.

V usage is TRBV3-1 (or the pseudogene TRBV3-2) and J usage is TRBJ1-1, with TRBD1 as a possible D gene (5 bases). CDR1 and CDR2 (germline): LGHDT, YNNKEL (reference sequence). Trimming took 0 bases from V and 2 from J, leaving 10 bases between them. The length of the CDR3 is 15 residues. The CDR3 DNA sequence: TGTGCCAGCAGCCAAGATGGTGACAGAAACACTGAAGCTTTCTTT. Residues: CASSQDGDRNTEAFF.

V gene TRBV7-2 combines with J gene TRBJ2-2; TRBD1 might be the D (5 bases). This CDR3 is built from 16 residues. Deletions cut 2 bases from V and 0 bases from J, with 10 bases between. Germline CDR1 SGHTA, CDR2 FQGNSA. The CDR3 DNA is TGTGCCAGCAGCTTAATGGGGCCGACGAACACCGGGGAGCTGTTTTTT. Protein: CASSLMGPTNTGELFF.

The chain combines TRBV11-3 with TRBJ2-3; 16 bases align to TRBD2. There are 19 residues in the CDR3. Germline assignment: CDR1 SGHNT and CDR2 YENEEA. The trim removed 5 bases at V and 1 base at J, leaving 9 bases unmatched. The CDR3 DNA is TGTGCCAGCAGCCCGGGACTAGCGGGAGGGTTCGTCGGCACAGATACGCAGTATTTT. Its protein product is CASSPGLAGGFVGTDTQYF.

V usage is TRBV6-2 or TRBV6-3 and J usage is TRBJ2-7; TRBD1 matches 7 bases. CDR1 is MNHEY and CDR2 is SVGEGT in the germline V gene. V lost 4 bases and J lost 2; bases outside the gene matches: 11. There are 16 residues in the CDR3. The CDR3 is CASSSTTGTEAYEQYF. The CDR3 region has the DNA TGTGCCAGCAGTTCCACTACCGGGACAGAAGCCTACGAGCAGTACTTC.